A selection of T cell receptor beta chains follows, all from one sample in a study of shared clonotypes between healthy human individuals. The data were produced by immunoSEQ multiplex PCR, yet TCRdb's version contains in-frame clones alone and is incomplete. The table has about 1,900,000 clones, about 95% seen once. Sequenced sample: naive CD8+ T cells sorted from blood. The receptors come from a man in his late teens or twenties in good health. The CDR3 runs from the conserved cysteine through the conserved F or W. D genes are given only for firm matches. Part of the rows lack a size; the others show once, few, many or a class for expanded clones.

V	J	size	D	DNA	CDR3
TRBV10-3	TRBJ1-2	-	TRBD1	TGTGCCATCAGTGAGTTGACAGGGGCGCCCCGGGATGGCTACACCTTC	CAISELTGAPRDGYTF
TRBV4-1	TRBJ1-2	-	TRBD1	TGCGCCAGCCGGGGACAGGGGGCCCTCTATGGCTACACCTTC	CASRGQGALYGYTF
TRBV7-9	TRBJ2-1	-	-	TGTGCCAGCAGCCCCCCGTGGCGAGGGGAGCTCTACAATGAGCAGTTCTTC	CASSPPWRGELYNEQFF
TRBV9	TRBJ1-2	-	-	TGTGCCAGCAGCGTAGACGGCACGGACTATGGCTACACCTTC	CASSVDGTDYGYTF
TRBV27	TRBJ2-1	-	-	TGTGCCAGCAGTTTAGCGGGAAGTTCCTACAATGAGCAGTTCTTC	CASSLAGSSYNEQFF
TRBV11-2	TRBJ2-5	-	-	TGTGCCAGCAGCCTCCGCGCAGGGCTGTGGGAGACCCAGTACTTC	CASSLRAGLWETQYF
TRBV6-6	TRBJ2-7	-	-	TGTGCCAGCAGTTACTCAGGGGATGGCTCCTACGAGCAGTACTTC	CASSYSGDGSYEQYF
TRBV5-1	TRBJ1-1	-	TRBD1	TGCGCCAGCAGCTGGTCAGGGGGAGGCACTGAAGCTTTCTTT	CASSWSGGGTEAFF
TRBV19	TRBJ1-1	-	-	TGTGCCAGTATCCCCAGGGCCCTTGGCACTGAAGCTTTCTTT	CASIPRALGTEAFF
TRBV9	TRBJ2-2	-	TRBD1	TGTGCCAGCAGTCAAGGACAGGGGGTGGACGGGGAGCTGTTTTTT	CASSQGQGVDGELFF
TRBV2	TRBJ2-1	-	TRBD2	TGTGCCAGCAGTGAAACCCGACTAGCGGGGGCCTACAATGAGCAGTTCTTC	CASSETRLAGAYNEQFF
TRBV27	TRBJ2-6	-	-	TGTGCCAGCAGTTTATCATCTTTAATCTCTGGGGCCAACGTCCTGACTTTC	CASSLSSLISGANVLTF
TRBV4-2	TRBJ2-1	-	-	TGTGCCAGCAGCCAAGAGGTAGTCTACAATGAGCAGTTCTTC	CASSQEVVYNEQFF
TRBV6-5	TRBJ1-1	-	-	TGTGCCAGCAGTTACGGAACTGAAGCTTTCTTT	CASSYGTEAFF
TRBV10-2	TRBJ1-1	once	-	TGCGCCAGCAGTGAAGCGGGGGCAGAAGCTTTCTTT	CASSEAGAEAFF
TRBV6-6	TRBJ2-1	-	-	TGTGCCAGCAGTTACTCAGAAGGGGTGAACTACAATGAGCAGTTCTTC	CASSYSEGVNYNEQFF
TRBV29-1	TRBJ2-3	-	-	TGCAGCGTTGAAGAGACATACACAGATACGCAGTATTTT	CSVEETYTDTQYF
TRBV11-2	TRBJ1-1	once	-	TGTGCCAGTGCAGCCCAGCCGTTGAACACTGAAGCTTTCTTT	CASAAQPLNTEAFF
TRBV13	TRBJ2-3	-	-	TGTGCCAGCAGCTTTTGGGGGGGCGAGAGTCAAGATACGCAGTATTTT	CASSFWGGESQDTQYF
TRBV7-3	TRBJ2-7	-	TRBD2	TGTGCCAGCAGCCCAGTAGCGGGGACCTACGAGCAGTACTTC	CASSPVAGTYEQYF
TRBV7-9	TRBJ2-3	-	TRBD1	TGTGCCAGCAGCAAGACCGGGACAGGGGTTCCAGATACGCAGTATTTT	CASSKTGTGVPDTQYF
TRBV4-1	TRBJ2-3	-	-	TGCGCCAGCAGCCAAGCCCCAGGGATCAGCACAGATACGCAGTATTTT	CASSQAPGISTDTQYF
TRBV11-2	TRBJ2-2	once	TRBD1	TGTGCCAGCACCGTAAGGGCAGGGGGCACCGGGGAGCTGTTTTTT	CASTVRAGGTGELFF
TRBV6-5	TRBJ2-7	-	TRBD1	TGTGCCAGCAGCTCGGACAGGGGCCTCTTGGAGCAGTACTTC	CASSSDRGLLEQYF
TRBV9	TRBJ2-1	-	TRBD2	TGTGCCAGCAGCGCGTCGGGACTAGCGGGGGGCACTAGCTCCTACAATGAGCAGTTCTTC	CASSASGLAGGTSSYNEQFF
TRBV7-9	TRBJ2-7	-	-	TGTGCCAGCAGCTTAGCGGTCAACTCCAGGGACGAGCAGTACTTC	CASSLAVNSRDEQYF
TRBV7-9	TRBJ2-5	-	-	TGTGCCAGCAGCTTAGCCGAGGAGGTTCAGGAGACCCAGTACTTC	CASSLAEEVQETQYF
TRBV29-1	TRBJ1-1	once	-	TGCAGCGTTGAATTAAGGGCCCATCTGAACACTGAAGCTTTCTTT	CSVELRAHLNTEAFF
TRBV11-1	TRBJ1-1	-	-	TGTGCCAGCAGTACCTTTGGGGTCCCTGAAGCTTTCTTT	CASSTFGVPEAFF
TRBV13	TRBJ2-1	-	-	TGTGCCAGCAGCTTCAGGGGCTCCTACAATGAGCAGTTCTTC	CASSFRGSYNEQFF
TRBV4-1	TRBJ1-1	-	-	TGCGCCAGCAGCCATTCGCCGGGTATGAACACTGAAGCTTTCTTT	CASSHSPGMNTEAFF
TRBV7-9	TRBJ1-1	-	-	TGTGCCAGCAGCCCCCCACTAATGACAGCGAACACTGAAGCTTTCTTT	CASSPPLMTANTEAFF
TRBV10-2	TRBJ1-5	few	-	TGCGCCAGCAGTTGGCAGGGTGACCAGCCCCAGCATTTT	CASSWQGDQPQHF
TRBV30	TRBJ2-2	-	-	TGTGCCTGGAATCCCCCGAACACCGGGGAGCTGTTTTTT	CAWNPPNTGELFF
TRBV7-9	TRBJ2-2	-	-	TGTGCCTCCCAAGGGGTTGATATCACCGGGGAGCTGTTTTTT	CASQGVDITGELFF